The 20 T cell receptor beta chains given below trace back to one sample, sequenced in a study of T cells after yellow fever vaccination. TCRdb re-called the 5' RACE reads through MiXCR, storing one row per CDR3 protein. The sample shows approximately 260,000 distinct CDR3 sequences, 5.2% of them seen only once. This sample comprised CD4+ T cells sorted from PBMCs, obtained on the day of the yellow fever booster vaccination. The receptors were sampled from a man in his late teens or twenties who received the YFV17D yellow fever vaccine.

Many counts were recorded for this clonotype. V usage is TRBV2 and J usage is TRBJ2-1; maybe TRBD1 (8 bases). Germline values: CDR1 SNHLY, CDR2 FYNNEI. The CDR3 runs 15 residues. Between the trimmed V and J ends, which lost 4 bases and 8 bases, there was a span of 18 bases. CDR3 protein: CASSVGQGGGDEQFF. Written as DNA, the CDR3 is TGTGCCAGCAGTGTAGGACAGGGAGGGGGGGATGAGCAGTTCTTC.

This clonotype has a count of ten or more. The CDR3 is CASSPSVQETQYF. DNA for the CDR3: TGTGCCAGCAGCCCTTCGGTCCAAGAGACCCAGTACTTC. The chain combines TRBV14 with TRBJ2-5, with D hard to call. V was shortened by 4 bases and J by 1 base, with 7 bases between the two germline ends. The length of the CDR3 is 13 residues. Germline loops: CDR1 SGHDN, CDR2 FVKESK.

This clonotype was recorded many times. The rearrangement joins TRBV7-2 to TRBJ2-5, with D perhaps TRBD1 (5 bases). V shed 6 bases and J shed 1 base, with 9 bases lying between them. The CDR3 contains 13 residues. Germline lookup yields CDR1 SGHTA and CDR2 FQGNSA. This CDR3 is CASSSRVQETQYF. CDR3 nucleotide sequence: TGTGCCAGCAGTTCCAGGGTCCAAGAGACCCAGTACTTC.

The sample holds one count of this clonotype. The J gene is TRBJ2-3, the V gene TRBV18; 9 nucleotides line up with TRBD1. The CDR3 runs to 15 residues. Unmatched junction bases numbered 5, after V lost 4 bases and J lost 3 bases. CDR1 and CDR2 from the germline V gene are KGHSH and LQKENI. The CDR3 loop reads CASSRSGQGTDTQYF. CDR3 coding DNA: TGTGCCAGCTCACGATCGGGACAGGGAACAGATACGCAGTATTTT. Complete variable domain (other parts from reference TRBV18 and TRBJ2-3): NAGVMQNPRHLVRRRGQEARLRCSPMKGHSHVYWYRQLPEEGLKFMVYLQKENIIDESGMPKERFSAEFPKEGPSILRIQQVVRGDSAAYFCASSRSGQGTDTQYFGPGTRLTVL.

This clonotype was seen repeatedly, ten times or more. The chain employs TRBV5-1 and TRBJ1-5; no definite D call. The CDR3 totals 14 residues. Between the trimmed V and J ends, which lost 0 bases and 3 bases, there was a span of 7 bases. Germline CDR1 is SGHRS and CDR2 is YFSETQ. The CDR3 here is CASSLGGYNQPQHF. DNA for the CDR3: TGCGCCAGCAGCTTGGGGGGTTACAATCAGCCCCAGCATTTT.

V is TRBV9 and J is TRBJ2-3; D gene ambiguous. The CDR3 sequence is 14 residues long. Germline values: CDR1 SGDLS, CDR2 YYNGEE. Trimming shortened V by 0 bases and J by 0 bases, and 5 bases separated the two germline ends. CDR3 sequence (DNA): TGTGCCAGCAGCGTAGACTGGAGCACAGATACGCAGTATTTT. Encoded protein: CASSVDWSTDTQYF.

This clonotype was observed a few times. V and J are TRBV5-1 and TRBJ2-7, with 11 bases identical to TRBD1. CDR3 length: 15 amino acids. Per the germline V gene, CDR1 is SGHRS and CDR2 is YFSETQ. V dropped 4 bases and J dropped 5; count of bases not matched to a gene: 8. The CDR3 sequence is CASSVPGQGANEQYF. For the CDR3, the DNA is TGCGCCAGCAGCGTCCCTGGACAGGGGGCTAACGAGCAGTACTTC.

The chain uses TRBV9 and TRBJ2-3; TRBD2 matches at 9 bases. The CDR3 totals 15 residues. J lost 2 bases, V lost 5 bases, and 6 bases had no gene match. Germline CDR1 reads SGDLS; CDR2 reads YYNGEE. DNA for the CDR3: TGTGCCAGCAGGCCCAGCGGGGGGACCACAGATACGCAGTATTTT. It is translated as CASRPSGGTTDTQYF.

This clonotype occurred many times. The genes are TRBV5-1 and TRBJ2-4; 9 positions match TRBD1. This CDR3 contains 16 residues. Trimming at V came to 4 bases and at J to 6 bases, leaving 11 bases not matched to a gene. Germline lookup yields CDR1 SGHRS and CDR2 YFSETQ. This CDR3 is CASSKAPGQGPNIQYF. In nucleotides, the CDR3 is TGCGCCAGCAGCAAGGCACCGGGACAGGGTCCAAACATTCAGTACTTC.

CDR3 in amino acids: CASSLRLAGSGANVLTF. The CDR3 bases are TGTGCCAGCAGCTTACGGCTTGCGGGCTCTGGGGCCAACGTCCTGACTTTC. The chain carries TRBV7-6 and TRBJ2-6; possibly TRBD2 for D (5 bases). V lost 2 bases to trimming and J lost 0 bases, with 11 bases between them. The CDR3 has 17 amino acids. Germline V gives CDR1 SGHVS, CDR2 FNYEAQ.

This clonotype was seen many times. This chain connects TRBV25-1 to TRBJ2-3; D is perhaps TRBD1 (5 bases). This CDR3 has 12 residues. The V gene lost 5 bases and the J gene lost 3 bases, with 6 bases spanning the gap. Germline V lookup: CDR1 MGHDK, CDR2 SYGVNS. CDR3: CASSRGTDTQYF. Here the CDR3 DNA reads TGTGCCAGCAGTAGGGGAACAGATACGCAGTATTTT. Complete variable domain (other parts from reference TRBV25-1 and TRBJ2-3): EADIYQTPRYLVIGTGKKITLECSQTMGHDKMYWYQQDPGMELHLIHYSYGVNSTEKGDLSSESTVSRIRTEHFPLTLESARPSHTSQYLCASSRGTDTQYFGPGTRLTVL.

This clonotype was seen a few times. J is TRBJ2-5 and V is TRBV5-1; perhaps TRBD2 as D (6 bases). V was cut by 3 bases and J by 1 base, with 16 bases left in between. The CDR3 is made up of 16 amino acids. From germline, CDR1 is SGHRS and CDR2 YFSETQ. CDR3 protein: CASSSAGLAFQETQYF. In DNA form, the CDR3 reads TGCGCCAGCAGCTCTGCGGGGCTAGCCTTCCAAGAGACCCAGTACTTC.

The sample holds a few counts of this clonotype. V gene TRBV4-1 combines with J gene TRBJ2-5; D perhaps matches TRBD2 (6 bases). This CDR3 contains 16 residues. Per germline, CDR1 MGHRA and CDR2 YSYEKL. Trimming took off 4 bases at V and 0 bases at J, with 15 bases between the two ends. The CDR3, as DNA: TGCGCCAGCAGCCGCCTGCCCGGGAGCCACCAAGAGACCCAGTACTTC. Its translation is CASSRLPGSHQETQYF.

This clonotype was seen repeatedly, ten times or more. The chain is built from TRBV7-9 and TRBJ2-5; D gene uncertain. CDR3 length: 15 amino acids. V lost 0 bases to trimming and J lost 5 bases, with 13 bases between them. Looked up from germline, CDR1 is SEHNR and CDR2 is FQNEAQ (reference sequence). CDR3 sequence reads: CASSLAQWGMETQYF. The CDR3 bases are TGTGCCAGCAGCTTAGCGCAATGGGGAATGGAGACCCAGTACTTC.

This chain uses TRBV7-2 with TRBJ2-5; D might be TRBD1 or TRBD2, each matching 5 bases. Trimming cost V 1 base and J 2 bases, with 11 bases left between them. The CDR3 consists of 15 residues. Germline V gene sequence: CDR1 SGHTA, CDR2 FQGNSA. Here the CDR3 reads CASSLDRGRQETQYF. CDR3 bases: TGTGCCAGCAGCTTAGACCGGGGACGGCAAGAGACCCAGTACTTC.

There are a few counts of this clonotype. The chain uses TRBV23-1 and TRBJ2-3; TRBD1 might be the D (5 bases). TRBV23-1 is annotated as an ORF whose role is uncertain. V dropped 0 bases and J dropped 2 bases, with 12 bases sitting between them. The CDR3 contains 16 residues. The CDR3 loop reads CASSQSGAQLTDTQYF. CDR3 sequence (DNA): TGCGCCAGCAGTCAATCTGGGGCGCAGCTCACAGATACGCAGTATTTT.

This clonotype has a handful of counts. The rearrangement links TRBV20-1 to TRBJ1-2; TRBD1 matches at 7 bases. CDR1 is DFQATT, CDR2 SNEGSKA, per germline (reference sequence). Unmatched junction bases numbered 3, after V lost 3 bases and J lost 5 bases. The CDR3 spans 12 residues. The CDR3 reads CSARRGLYGYTF. The CDR3 DNA follows: TGCAGTGCTAGGAGGGGGCTATATGGCTACACCTTC.

At least ten counts were recorded for this clonotype. The chain joins TRBV6-5 to TRBJ2-3, with TRBD2 as a possible D gene (6 bases). Trimming stripped 0 bases from V and 3 bases from J, with 7 bases between. Germline loops: CDR1 MNHEY, CDR2 SVGAGI. The CDR3 covers 14 residues. This CDR3 is CASSYSGGTDTQYF. DNA for the CDR3: TGTGCCAGCAGTTACTCCGGGGGAACAGATACGCAGTATTTT.

The rearrangement links TRBV7-2 to TRBJ1-4; 7 nucleotides agree with TRBD1. V shed 5 bases, J shed 4 bases, and the junction held 7 bases outside the gene matches. In germline, CDR1 is SGHTA, CDR2 FQGNSA. The CDR3 consists of 15 residues. The CDR3 here is CASSTQGSHNEKLFF. The CDR3 DNA is TGTGCCAGCAGCACACAGGGGTCCCATAATGAAAAACTGTTTTTT.

CDR3 sequence (DNA): TGTGCCAGCAGGACGCAGGGGGCCATCCCCACAGATACGCAGTATTTT. Residues: CASRTQGAIPTDTQYF. The chain combines TRBV2 with TRBJ2-3, with TRBD1 identical over 8 bases. The CDR3 runs to 16 residues. Germline CDR1 is SNHLY and CDR2 is FYNNEI. Losses at the gene ends were 6 bases for V and 2 bases for J; bases not matched to a gene: 10.